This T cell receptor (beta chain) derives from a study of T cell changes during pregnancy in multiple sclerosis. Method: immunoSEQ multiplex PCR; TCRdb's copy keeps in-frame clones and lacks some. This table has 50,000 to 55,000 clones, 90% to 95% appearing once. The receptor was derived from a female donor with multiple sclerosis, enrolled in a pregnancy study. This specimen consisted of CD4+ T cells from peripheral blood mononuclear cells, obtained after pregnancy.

In nucleotides, the CDR3 is TGTGCCAGTAGTAGACGGGAGACAATATCTAGCACAGATACGCAGTATTTT. It codes for CASSRRETISSTDTQYF. This rearrangement joins TRBV19 to TRBJ2-3; tentative D call: TRBD2 (6 bases). The CDR3 runs 17 residues. Trimming cost V 4 bases and J 0 bases, with 17 bases left between them. CDR1 and CDR2 from the germline V gene are LNHDA and SQIVND (reference sequence).